The rows below give T cell receptor beta chains drawn from one sample of a study of blood T cell repertoires in COVID-19. The repertoire was sequenced with immunoSEQ multiplex PCR; TCRdb's copy has only in-frame clones and lacks some. Of tens of thousands of clones listed, 83% are singletons. Sequencing was performed on peripheral blood. These receptors originate from an elderly woman with acute or convalescent COVID-19. The CDR3 runs from the conserved cysteine through the conserved F or W. The D gene is left open where the match is weak. The size of a clone is reported for some rows only, either as once, few or many, or as a class for expanded clones.

TRBD1,TRBV11-3,TRBJ1-5,few,13,TGTGCCAGCAGCTTGGACAGGGATCAGCCCCAGCATTTT,CASSLDRDQPQHF
NA,TRBV29-1,TRBJ1-1,few,13,TGCAGCGTTGGGGGGGGCTGGAACACTGAAGCTTTCTTT,CSVGGGWNTEAFF
TRBD1,TRBV5-1,TRBJ1-6,NA,14,TGCGCCAGCAGCCGGACAGGAAATAATTCACCCCTCCACTTT,CASSRTGNNSPLHF
NA,TRBV3-1/TRBV3-2,TRBJ1-6,NA,13,TGTGCCAGCAGCCAACTAACCGATTCACCCCTCCACTTT,CASSQLTDSPLHF
TRBD2,TRBV3-1/TRBV3-2,TRBJ2-2,NA,16,TGTGCCAGCAGCCAAGTACTAGCGGGAGCTTCCGGGGAGCTGTTTTTT,CASSQVLAGASGELFF
TRBD1,TRBV6-5,TRBJ1-6,few,13,TGTGCCAGCAAGGCAGGGGGCTATTCACCCCTCCACTTT,CASKAGGYSPLHF
TRBD2,TRBV5-1,TRBJ2-1,NA,14,TGCGCCAGTGCCGGGACTAGAGCCTACAATGAGCAGTTCTTC,CASAGTRAYNEQFF
TRBD2,TRBV9,TRBJ2-7,NA,18,TGTGCCAGCAGCGTAGGGGGAGGGGCTAGCGGCCCGGGAATCGAGCAGTACTTC,CASSVGGGASGPGIEQYF
NA,TRBV4-3,TRBJ2-1,NA,15,TGCGCCAGCAGCCAAGAACGGCAGGCCTACAATGAGCAGTTCTTC,CASSQERQAYNEQFF
TRBD1,TRBV24-1,TRBJ2-7,NA,15,TGTGCCACCAGTGATTCGGGACAGGGGTCCTACGAGCAGTACTTC,CATSDSGQGSYEQYF
NA,TRBV28,TRBJ2-7,NA,13,TGTGCCAGCAGGACAGGCGGACCCTACGAGCAGTACTTC,CASRTGGPYEQYF
NA,TRBV11-3,TRBJ2-7,NA,13,TGTGCCAGCAGCTTAGTCATCGGGAACGAGCAGTACTTC,CASSLVIGNEQYF
TRBD2,TRBV5-1,TRBJ2-5,NA,16,TGCGCCAGCAGCTTGGAAGGCGGGAGGGGTCGAGAGACCCAGTACTTC,CASSLEGGRGRETQYF
TRBD1,TRBV4-2,TRBJ1-6,NA,15,TGTGCCAGCAGCCTAGGACAGGCCGGTAATTCACCCCTCCACTTT,CASSLGQAGNSPLHF
NA,TRBV5-5,TRBJ2-2,NA,15,TGTGCCAGCACCCAGATTAATACGAACACCGGGGAGCTGTTTTTT,CASTQINTNTGELFF
NA,TRBV28,TRBJ1-3,NA,12,TGTGCCAGCAGTTTAGGCGGAAACACCATATATTTT,CASSLGGNTIYF
NA,TRBV19,TRBJ1-1,NA,13,TGTGCCAGTAGTATTATCCTGAACACTGAAGCTTTCTTT,CASSIILNTEAFF
TRBD1,TRBV28,TRBJ2-1,NA,14,TGTGCCAGCAAGGGGGGACAGGGTATCAATGAGCAGTTCTTC,CASKGGQGINEQFF
NA,TRBV9,TRBJ1-3,NA,16,TGTGCCAGCAGCGTAGTGGCAGGGTACTCTGGAAACACCATATATTTT,CASSVVAGYSGNTIYF
TRBD1,TRBV19,TRBJ1-6,NA,16,TGTGCCAGTACCCAGGACAGGAATACAGATAATTCACCCCTCCACTTT,CASTQDRNTDNSPLHF
TRBD1,TRBV9,TRBJ2-2,NA,16,TGTGCCAGCAGCGGCAGGACAGGGGCGAACACCGGGGAGCTGTTTTTT,CASSGRTGANTGELFF
NA,TRBV19,TRBJ1-5,once,13,TGTGCCAGTAGTATACCGGGCAATCAGCCCCAGCATTTT,CASSIPGNQPQHF
NA,TRBV18,TRBJ2-3,NA,16,TGTGCCAGCTCACCCCCCGGGGTAAAGCGCACAGATACGCAGTATTTT,CASSPPGVKRTDTQYF
TRBD2,TRBV7-2,TRBJ2-3,NA,15,TGTGCCAGCAGCCCCAGACTAGCGGGAGCAGATACGCAGTATTTT,CASSPRLAGADTQYF
TRBD1,TRBV6-5,TRBJ2-7,NA,15,TGTGCCAGCAGGCCGTTACAGGGGGGATCCTACGAGCAGTACTTC,CASRPLQGGSYEQYF
TRBD1,TRBV6-2/TRBV6-3,TRBJ2-1,NA,14,TGTGCCAGCAGTTATGTACAGGGGGCGAGAGGGCAGTTCTTC,CASSYVQGARGQFF
NA,TRBV4-2,TRBJ1-1,NA,11,TGTGCCAGCAGCCAGTTCAGGGGTTATCGATGG,CASSQFRGYRW
NA,TRBV4-3,TRBJ2-1,few,18,TGCGCCAGCAGCCAAGATTATAGGGGGATAAGCTCCTACAATGAGCAGTTCTTC,CASSQDYRGISSYNEQFF
NA,TRBV5-6,TRBJ2-7,NA,15,TGTGCCAGCAGCTTGTTCAGGAGTCAGGGGGGCGAGCAGTACTTC,CASSLFRSQGGEQYF
TRBD2,TRBV5-4,TRBJ2-7,NA,14,TGTGCCAGCAGCTTGGCGGGAGGGCCTCGGGAGCAGTACTTC,CASSLAGGPREQYF
NA,TRBV7-8,TRBJ2-1,NA,14,TGTGCCAGCAGCCCCTTCCTAGGCTACAATGAGCAGTTCTTC,CASSPFLGYNEQFF
NA,TRBV11-2,TRBJ1-6,NA,17,TGTGCCAGCAGCTTATCCGGGCTGTCGGGGGGCGATTCACCCCTCCACTTT,CASSLSGLSGGDSPLHF
NA,TRBV28,TRBJ1-1,once,15,TGTGCCAGCAGTCCCTCCCTTGGGGCTAGGACTGAAGCTTTCTTT,CASSPSLGARTEAFF
TRBD2,TRBV7-2,TRBJ2-3,NA,16,TGTGCCAGCAGCTTGAGTCTAGCGGGCTTGCCAGATACGCAGTATTTT,CASSLSLAGLPDTQYF
TRBD2,TRBV4-3,TRBJ2-1,NA,17,TGCGCCAGCAGCCAAGGACTAGCGGCAAGCTCCTACAATGAGCAGTTCTTC,CASSQGLAASSYNEQFF
NA,TRBV7-2,TRBJ2-2,NA,16,TGTGCCAGCAGCAGACGACAGGCTTCGAACACCGGGGAGCTGTTTTTT,CASSRRQASNTGELFF
NA,TRBV19,TRBJ2-6,NA,16,TGTGCCAGTAGACCCGGACTGTACTCTGGGGCCAACGTCCTGACTTTC,CASRPGLYSGANVLTF
NA,TRBV11-2,TRBJ1-2,NA,14,TGTGCCAGCAGCTTAGATCAGGGGTCGGATGGCTACACCTTC,CASSLDQGSDGYTF